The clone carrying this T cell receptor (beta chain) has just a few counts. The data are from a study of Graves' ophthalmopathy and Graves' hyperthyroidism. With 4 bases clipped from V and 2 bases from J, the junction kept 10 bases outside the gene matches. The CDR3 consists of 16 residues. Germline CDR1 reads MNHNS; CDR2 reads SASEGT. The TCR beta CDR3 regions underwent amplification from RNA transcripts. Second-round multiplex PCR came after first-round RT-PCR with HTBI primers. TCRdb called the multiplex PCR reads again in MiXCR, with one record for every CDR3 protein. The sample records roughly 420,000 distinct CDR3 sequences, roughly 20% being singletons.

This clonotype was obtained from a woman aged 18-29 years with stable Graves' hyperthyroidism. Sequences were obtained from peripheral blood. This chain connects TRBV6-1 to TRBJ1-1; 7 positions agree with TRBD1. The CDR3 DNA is TGTGCCAGCAGTGGCCGACAGGGTACACACAACACTGAAGCTTTCTTT. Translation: CASSGRQGTHNTEAFF.